Listed here is a single T cell receptor (beta chain). The antigen remains undetermined. The CDR3 has 21 amino acids. Trimming cost V 3 bases and J 2 bases; bases outside gene matches: 22. Germline CDR1 is MDHEN and CDR2 is SYDVKM. This specimen comes from a study of graft-versus-host responses after intestinal transplantation. General study points: GvH clones surfaced in recipient marrow, some emerging earlier in ileum or blood.

Graft samples were processed, releasing intraepithelial and lamina propria lymphocytes. Libraries were prepared by immunoSEQ multiplex PCR; TCRdb keeps only in-frame clonotypes and omits some of them. The sample lists 6,000 to 9,500 clones; 55% to 75% were seen once. The gene calls are TRBV28 and TRBJ1-5; 7 positions match TRBD1. The sequencing here drew on ileum tissue, taken about 230 days after intestinal transplantation. This receptor was obtained from a human patient who received an intestinal transplant, so some T cells may come from the graft donor. This CDR3 reads CASSFLKLRQGTSGGNQPQHF. The CDR3 DNA reads as TGTGCCAGCAGTTTCCTCAAACTCCGACAGGGTACCTCTGGCGGCAATCAGCCCCAGCATTTT.